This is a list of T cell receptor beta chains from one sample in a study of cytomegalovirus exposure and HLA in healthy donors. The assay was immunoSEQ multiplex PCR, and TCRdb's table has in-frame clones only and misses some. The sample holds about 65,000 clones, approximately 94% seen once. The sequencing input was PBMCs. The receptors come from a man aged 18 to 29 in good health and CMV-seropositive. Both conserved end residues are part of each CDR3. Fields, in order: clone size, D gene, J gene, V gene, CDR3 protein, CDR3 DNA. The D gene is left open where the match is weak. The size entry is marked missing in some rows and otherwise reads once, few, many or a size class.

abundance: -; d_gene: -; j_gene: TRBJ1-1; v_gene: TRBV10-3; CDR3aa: CAISERNEGAEAFF; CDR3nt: TGTGCCATCAGTGAGCGAAACGAAGGGGCTGAAGCTTTCTTT
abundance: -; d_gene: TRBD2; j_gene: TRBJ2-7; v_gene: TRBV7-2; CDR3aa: CASSSGTSGKGSTGREQYF; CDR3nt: TGTGCCAGCAGCTCCGGGACTAGCGGGAAGGGTTCCACCGGTAGAGAGCAGTACTTC
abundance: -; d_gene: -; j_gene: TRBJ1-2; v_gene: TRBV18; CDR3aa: CASSRDTGDYGYTF; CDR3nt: TGTGCCAGCTCACGGGACACCGGCGACTATGGCTACACCTTC
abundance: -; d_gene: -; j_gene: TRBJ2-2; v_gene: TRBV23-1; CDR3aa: CAQGRQNTGELFF; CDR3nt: TGCGCCCAGGGGCGGCAAAACACCGGGGAGCTGTTTTTT
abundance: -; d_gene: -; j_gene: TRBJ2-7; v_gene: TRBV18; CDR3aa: CASSPSQTYEQYF; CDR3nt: TGTGCCAGCTCACCGTCTCAGACCTACGAGCAGTACTTC
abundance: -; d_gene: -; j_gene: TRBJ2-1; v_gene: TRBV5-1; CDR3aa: CASSFDSYYNEQFF; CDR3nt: TGCGCCAGCAGCTTCGATAGTTACTACAATGAGCAGTTCTTC
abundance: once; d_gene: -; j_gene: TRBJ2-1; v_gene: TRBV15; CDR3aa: CATSAYSYNEQFF; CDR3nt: TGTGCCACCAGCGCCTACTCCTACAATGAGCAGTTCTTC
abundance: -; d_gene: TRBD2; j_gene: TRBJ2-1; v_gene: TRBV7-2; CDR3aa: CASSPLAGVANEQFF; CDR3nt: TGTGCCAGCAGCCCTTTAGCGGGAGTTGCCAATGAGCAGTTCTTC
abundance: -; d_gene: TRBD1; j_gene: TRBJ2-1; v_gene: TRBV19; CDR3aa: CASALTGANNEQFF; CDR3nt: TGTGCCAGTGCACTGACAGGGGCTAACAATGAGCAGTTCTTC
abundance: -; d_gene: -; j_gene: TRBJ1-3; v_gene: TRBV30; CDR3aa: CAWSVNSRNTIYF; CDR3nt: TGTGCCTGGAGTGTAAACAGCAGAAACACCATATATTTT
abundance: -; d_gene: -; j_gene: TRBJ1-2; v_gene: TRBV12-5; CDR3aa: CASGLVLGAATNYGYTF; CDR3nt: TGTGCTAGTGGTTTGGTACTTGGGGCGGCGACGAACTATGGCTACACCTTC